The 9 T cell receptor beta chains presented below share a single source sample, sequenced in a study of T cell responses to AZD1222 COVID-19 vaccine. Clones were read by immunoSEQ multiplex PCR, and TCRdb kept only the in-frame ones, dropping some. The repertoire holds tens of thousands of clones, with 80% to 90% as singletons. The sample consisted of peripheral blood, taken on day 0 of AZD1222 vaccination. These receptors all come from an adult in good health.

The chain is built from TRBV11-1 and TRBJ1-4; D not certain. CDR3 size: 13 residues. Germline CDR1 reads SGHAT; CDR2 reads FQDESV (reference sequence). V was cut by 2 bases and J by 5 bases, with 6 bases left in between. The CDR3: CASSLMGNEKLFF. As DNA, the CDR3 is TGTGCCAGCAGCTTAATGGGGAATGAAAAACTGTTTTTT.

The chain employs TRBV2 and TRBJ2-1, with D unclear. V lost 3 bases to trimming and J lost 8 bases, with 14 bases between them. The CDR3 length is 14 residues. Germline V CDR1 and CDR2: SNHLY, FYNNEI. CDR3 nucleotide sequence: TGTGCCAGCAGTGAGAATCAACCCTTGGATGAGCAGTTCTTC. Amino acid sequence: CASSENQPLDEQFF. The variable domain in full, with the rest retrieved from reference TRBV2 and TRBJ2-1, is EPEVTQTPSHQVTQMGQEVILRCVPISNHLYFYWYRQILGQKVEFLVSFYNNEISEKSEIFDDQFSVERPDGSNFTLKIRSTKLEDSAMYFCASSENQPLDEQFFGPGTRLTVL.

V usage is TRBV28 and J usage is TRBJ2-5; perhaps TRBD2 as D (7 bases). Trimming cost V 3 bases and J 4 bases, with 15 bases left between them. This CDR3 contains 15 residues. CDR1 MDHEN and CDR2 SYDVKM come from the germline V gene. CDR3: CASSLGGGTAETQYF. DNA for the CDR3: TGTGCCAGCAGTTTGGGGGGGGGCACGGCAGAGACCCAGTACTTC.

V usage is TRBV11-3 and J usage is TRBJ2-1, with TRBD2 identical over 10 bases. The germline V gene encodes CDR1 SGHNT and CDR2 YENEEA. Trimming took 5 bases from V and 0 from J; bases not matched to a gene: 13. The CDR3 contains 19 residues. The CDR3 bases are TGTGCCAGCAGCACCCACCGGACTAGCGGAAAGAGCTCCTACAATGAGCAGTTCTTC. This codes for CASSTHRTSGKSSYNEQFF.

This clone was observed a few times. The sample holds other DNA sequences that translate to the same CDR3. The chain carries TRBV5-1 and TRBJ2-7; no clear D. This CDR3 contains 13 residues. V lost 0 bases and J lost 4, with 8 bases in between. Germline V CDR1 and CDR2: SGHRS, YFSETQ. The CDR3 DNA sequence: TGCGCCAGCAGCTTGGTCAGGAATTACGAGCAGTACTTC. Its translation is CASSLVRNYEQYF.

The J gene is TRBJ2-7, the V gene TRBV5-1, with 9 bases aligning to TRBD1. V shed 4 bases, J shed 5 bases, and the junction held 10 bases outside the gene matches. There are 15 residues in the CDR3. The germline V gene encodes CDR1 SGHRS and CDR2 YFSETQ. CDR3 in DNA: TGCGCCAGCAGCGCAAACAGGGGGCTCGGCCACGAGCAGTACTTC. As protein: CASSANRGLGHEQYF.

The chain carries TRBV9 and TRBJ1-3; no firm D call. Trimming removed 4 bases from V and 8 bases from J, with 13 bases in between. Germline-derived CDR1 and CDR2 are SGDLS and YYNGEE. This CDR3 has 13 residues. The CDR3 DNA sequence: TGTGCCAGCAGCCTCAACCCCCGGGACACCATATATTTT. Translation: CASSLNPRDTIYF.

The V gene is TRBV7-9, the J gene TRBJ1-1; D gene uncertain. Deletions cut 2 bases from V and 1 base from J, with 5 bases between. Germline loops: CDR1 SEHNR, CDR2 FQNEAQ (reference sequence). This CDR3 has 13 residues. The CDR3 nucleotides are TGTGCCAGCAGCTTACTTTGGAACACTGAAGCTTTCTTT. Translating gives CASSLLWNTEAFF.

The gene calls are TRBV6-5 and TRBJ2-5; a weak D match, TRBD1 (6 bases). Per germline, CDR1 MNHEY and CDR2 SVGAGI. The V end was cut by 6 bases, the J end by 1 base, with 15 bases between. CDR3 length: 15 residues. CDR3 sequence reads: CASSSWWGPQETQYF. In nucleotides, the CDR3 is TGTGCCAGCAGCTCCTGGTGGGGGCCCCAAGAGACCCAGTACTTC.